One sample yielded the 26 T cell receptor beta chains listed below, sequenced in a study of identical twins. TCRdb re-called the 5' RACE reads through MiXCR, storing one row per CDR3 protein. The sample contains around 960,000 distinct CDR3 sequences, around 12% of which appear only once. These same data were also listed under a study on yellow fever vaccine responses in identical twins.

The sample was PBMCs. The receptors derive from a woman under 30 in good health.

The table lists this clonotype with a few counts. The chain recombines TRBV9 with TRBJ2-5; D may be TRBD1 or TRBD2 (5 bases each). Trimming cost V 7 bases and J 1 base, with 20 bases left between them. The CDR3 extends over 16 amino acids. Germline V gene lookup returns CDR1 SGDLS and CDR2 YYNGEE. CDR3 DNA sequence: TGTGCCAGCCTTAGAGGGGCAGGTCGGGGCCAAGAGACCCAGTACTTC. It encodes CASLRGAGRGQETQYF.

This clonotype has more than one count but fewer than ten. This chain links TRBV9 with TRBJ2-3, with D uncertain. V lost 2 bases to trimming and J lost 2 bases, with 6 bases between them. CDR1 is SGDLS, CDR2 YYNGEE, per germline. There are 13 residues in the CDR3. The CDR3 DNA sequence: TGTGCCAGCAGCGTGCGGCACACAGATACGCAGTATTTT. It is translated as CASSVRHTDTQYF.

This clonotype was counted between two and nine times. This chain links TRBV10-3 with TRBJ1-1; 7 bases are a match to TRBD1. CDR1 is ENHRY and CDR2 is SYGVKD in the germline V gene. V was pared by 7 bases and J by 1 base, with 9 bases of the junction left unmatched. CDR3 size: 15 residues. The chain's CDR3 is CAITDPRTGNTEAFF. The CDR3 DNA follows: TGTGCCATCACGGACCCTCGGACAGGGAACACTGAAGCTTTCTTT.

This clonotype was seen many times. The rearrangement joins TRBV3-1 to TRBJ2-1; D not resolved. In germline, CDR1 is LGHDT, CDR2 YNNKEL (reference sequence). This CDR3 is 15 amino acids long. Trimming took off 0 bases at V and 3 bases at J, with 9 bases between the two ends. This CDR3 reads CASSQDQWDYNEQFF. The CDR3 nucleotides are TGTGCCAGCAGCCAAGACCAGTGGGACTACAATGAGCAGTTCTTC.

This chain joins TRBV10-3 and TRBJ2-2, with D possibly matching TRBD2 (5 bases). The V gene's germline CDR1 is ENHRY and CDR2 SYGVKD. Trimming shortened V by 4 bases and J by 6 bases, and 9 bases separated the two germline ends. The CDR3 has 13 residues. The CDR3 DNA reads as TGTGCCATCAGTGGTGCTAGCCCCGGGGAGCTGTTTTTT. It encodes CAISGASPGELFF.

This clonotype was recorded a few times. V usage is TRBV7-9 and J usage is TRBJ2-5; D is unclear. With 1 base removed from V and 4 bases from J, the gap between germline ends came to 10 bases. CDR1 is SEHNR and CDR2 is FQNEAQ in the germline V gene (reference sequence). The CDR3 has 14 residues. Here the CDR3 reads CASSLVFSGETQYF. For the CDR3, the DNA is TGTGCCAGCAGCTTAGTATTCTCCGGAGAGACCCAGTACTTC.

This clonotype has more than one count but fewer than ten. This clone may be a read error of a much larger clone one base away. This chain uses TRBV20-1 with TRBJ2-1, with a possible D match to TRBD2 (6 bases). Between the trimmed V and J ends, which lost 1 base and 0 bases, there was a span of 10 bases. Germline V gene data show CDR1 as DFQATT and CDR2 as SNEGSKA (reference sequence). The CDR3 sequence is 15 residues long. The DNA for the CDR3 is TGCAGTGCTAGAGTGGTCGGGAGCTCCTACAATGAGCAGTTCTTC. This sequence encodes CSARVVGSSYNEQFF.

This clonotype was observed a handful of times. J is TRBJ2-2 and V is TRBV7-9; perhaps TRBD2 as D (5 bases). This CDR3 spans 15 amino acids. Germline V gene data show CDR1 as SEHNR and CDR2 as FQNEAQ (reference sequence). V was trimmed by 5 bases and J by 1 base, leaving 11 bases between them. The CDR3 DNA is TGTGCCAGCAGCCCAAGACTACTGAACACCGGGGAGCTGTTTTTT. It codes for CASSPRLLNTGELFF. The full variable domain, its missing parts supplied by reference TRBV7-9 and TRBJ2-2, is DTGVSQNPRHKITKRGQNVTFRCDPISEHNRLYWYRQTLGQGPEFLTYFQNEAQLEKSRLLSDRFSAERPKGSFSTLEIQRTEQGDSAMYLCASSPRLLNTGELFFGEGSRLTVL.

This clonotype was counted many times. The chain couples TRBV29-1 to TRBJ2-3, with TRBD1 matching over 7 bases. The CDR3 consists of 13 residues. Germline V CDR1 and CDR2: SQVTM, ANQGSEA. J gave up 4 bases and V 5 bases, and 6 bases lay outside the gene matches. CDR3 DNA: TGCAGCGTTCCACCCGACAGGGCAGATACGCAGTATTTT. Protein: CSVPPDRADTQYF.

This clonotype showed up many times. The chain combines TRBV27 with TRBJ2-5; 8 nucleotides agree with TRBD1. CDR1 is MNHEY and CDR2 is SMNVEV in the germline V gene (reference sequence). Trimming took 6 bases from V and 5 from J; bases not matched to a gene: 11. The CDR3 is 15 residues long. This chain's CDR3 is CASRKRTGWVETQYF. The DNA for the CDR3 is TGTGCCAGCAGAAAAAGGACAGGGTGGGTGGAGACCCAGTACTTC.

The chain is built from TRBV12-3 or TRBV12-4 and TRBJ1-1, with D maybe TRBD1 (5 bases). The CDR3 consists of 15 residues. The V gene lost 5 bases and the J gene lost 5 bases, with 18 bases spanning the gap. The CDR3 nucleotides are TGTGCCAGCAGTCCGGGGAGAGGGGTATTAACTGAAGCTTTCTTT. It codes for CASSPGRGVLTEAFF.

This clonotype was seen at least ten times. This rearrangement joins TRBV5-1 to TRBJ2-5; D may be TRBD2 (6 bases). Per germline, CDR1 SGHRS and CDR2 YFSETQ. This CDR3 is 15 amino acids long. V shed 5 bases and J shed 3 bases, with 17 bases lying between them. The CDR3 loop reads CASSPFGEVKETQYF. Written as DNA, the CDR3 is TGCGCCAGCAGTCCTTTCGGGGAGGTAAAAGAGACCCAGTACTTC.

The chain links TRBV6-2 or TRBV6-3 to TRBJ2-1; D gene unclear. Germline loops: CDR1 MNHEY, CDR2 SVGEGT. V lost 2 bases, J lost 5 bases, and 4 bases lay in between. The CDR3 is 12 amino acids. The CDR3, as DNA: TGTGCCAGCAGTTACGTAAACAATGAGCAGTTCTTC. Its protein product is CASSYVNNEQFF.

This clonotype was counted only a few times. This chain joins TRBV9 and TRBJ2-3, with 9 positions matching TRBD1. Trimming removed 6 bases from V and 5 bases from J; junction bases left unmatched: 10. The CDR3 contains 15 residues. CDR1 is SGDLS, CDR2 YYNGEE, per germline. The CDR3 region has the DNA TGTGCCAGCACCCCCCGACAGGGGGTCAGAGATACGCAGTATTTT. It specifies CASTPRQGVRDTQYF. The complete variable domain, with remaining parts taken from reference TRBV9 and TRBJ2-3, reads DSGVTQTPKHLITATGQRVTLRCSPRSGDLSVYWYQQSLDQGLQFLIQYYNGEERAKGNILERFSAQQFPDLHSELNLSSLELGDSALYFCASTPRQGVRDTQYFGPGTRLTVL.

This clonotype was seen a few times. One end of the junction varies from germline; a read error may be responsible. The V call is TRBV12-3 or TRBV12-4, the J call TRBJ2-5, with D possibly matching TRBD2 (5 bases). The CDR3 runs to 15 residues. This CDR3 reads CASSPTGSAQGTQYF. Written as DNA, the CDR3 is TGTGCCAGCAGTCCCACGGGGTCGGCCCAAGGGACCCAGTACTTC.

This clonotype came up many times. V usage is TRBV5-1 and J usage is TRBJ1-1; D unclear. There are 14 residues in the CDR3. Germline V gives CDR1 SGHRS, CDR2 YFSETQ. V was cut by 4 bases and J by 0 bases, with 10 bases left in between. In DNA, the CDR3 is TGCGCCAGCAGCAAGACCGCAGTGAACACTGAAGCTTTCTTT. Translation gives CASSKTAVNTEAFF. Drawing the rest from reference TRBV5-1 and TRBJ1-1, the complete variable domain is KAGVTQTPRYLIKTRGQQVTLSCSPISGHRSVSWYQQTPGQGLQFLFEYFSETQRNKGNFPGRFSGRQFSNSRSEMNVSTLELGDSALYLCASSKTAVNTEAFFGQGTRLTVV.

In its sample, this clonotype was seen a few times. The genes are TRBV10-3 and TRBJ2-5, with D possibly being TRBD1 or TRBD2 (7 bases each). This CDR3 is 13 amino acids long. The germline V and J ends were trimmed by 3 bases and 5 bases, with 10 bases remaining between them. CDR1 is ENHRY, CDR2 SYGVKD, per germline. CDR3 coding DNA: TGTGCCATCAGTGATCAGGGGGGGGAGACCCAGTACTTC. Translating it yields CAISDQGGETQYF.

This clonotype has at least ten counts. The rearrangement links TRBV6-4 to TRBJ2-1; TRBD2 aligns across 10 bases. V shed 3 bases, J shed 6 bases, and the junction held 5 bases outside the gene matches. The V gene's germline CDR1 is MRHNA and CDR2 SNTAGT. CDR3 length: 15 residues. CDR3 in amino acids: CASSEGAGGLNEQFF. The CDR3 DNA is TGTGCCAGCAGTGAGGGAGCGGGGGGGCTCAATGAGCAGTTCTTC.

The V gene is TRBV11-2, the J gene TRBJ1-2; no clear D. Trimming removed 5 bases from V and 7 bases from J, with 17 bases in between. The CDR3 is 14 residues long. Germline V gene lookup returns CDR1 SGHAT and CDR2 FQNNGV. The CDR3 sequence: CASSQGYGLLGYTF. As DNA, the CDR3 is TGTGCCAGCAGCCAAGGGTACGGACTCCTTGGCTACACCTTC.

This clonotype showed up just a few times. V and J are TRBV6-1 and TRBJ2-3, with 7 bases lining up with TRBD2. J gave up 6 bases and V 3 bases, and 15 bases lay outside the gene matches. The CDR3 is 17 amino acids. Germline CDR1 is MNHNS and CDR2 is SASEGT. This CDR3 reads CASSEGPPLADRDTQYF. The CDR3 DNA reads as TGTGCCAGCAGTGAGGGGCCCCCGCTAGCGGACCGGGATACGCAGTATTTT.

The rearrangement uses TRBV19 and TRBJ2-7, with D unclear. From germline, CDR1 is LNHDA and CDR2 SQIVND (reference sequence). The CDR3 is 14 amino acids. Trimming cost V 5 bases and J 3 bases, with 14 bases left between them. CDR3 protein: CASSAHTTVYEQYF. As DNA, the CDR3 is TGTGCCAGTAGTGCACACACAACAGTCTACGAGCAGTACTTC. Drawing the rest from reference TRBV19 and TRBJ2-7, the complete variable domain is DGGITQSPKYLFRKEGQNVTLSCEQNLNHDAMYWYRQDPGQGLRLIYYSQIVNDFQKGDIAEGYSVSREKKESFPLTVTSAQKNPTAFYLCASSAHTTVYEQYFGPGTRLTVT.

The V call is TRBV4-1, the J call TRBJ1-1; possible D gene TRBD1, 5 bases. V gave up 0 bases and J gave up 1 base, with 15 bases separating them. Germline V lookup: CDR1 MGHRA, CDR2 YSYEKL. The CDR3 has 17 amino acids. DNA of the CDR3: TGCGCCAGCAGCCAAGACCAATTAGGACATCGGAACACTGAAGCTTTCTTT. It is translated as CASSQDQLGHRNTEAFF.

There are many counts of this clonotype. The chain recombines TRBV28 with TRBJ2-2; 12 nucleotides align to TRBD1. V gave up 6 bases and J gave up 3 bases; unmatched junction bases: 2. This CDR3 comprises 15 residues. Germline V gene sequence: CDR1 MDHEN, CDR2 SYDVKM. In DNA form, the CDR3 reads TGTGCCAGCAGAGGGACAGGGGGCTACACCGGGGAGCTGTTTTTT. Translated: CASRGTGGYTGELFF.

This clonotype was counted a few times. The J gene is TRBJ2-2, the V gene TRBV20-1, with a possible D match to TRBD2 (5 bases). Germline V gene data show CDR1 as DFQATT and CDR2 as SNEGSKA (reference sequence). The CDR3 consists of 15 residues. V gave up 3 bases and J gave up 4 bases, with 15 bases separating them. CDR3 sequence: CSARGEGRGTGELFF. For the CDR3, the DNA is TGCAGTGCTAGGGGCGAGGGTCGCGGCACCGGGGAGCTGTTTTTT.

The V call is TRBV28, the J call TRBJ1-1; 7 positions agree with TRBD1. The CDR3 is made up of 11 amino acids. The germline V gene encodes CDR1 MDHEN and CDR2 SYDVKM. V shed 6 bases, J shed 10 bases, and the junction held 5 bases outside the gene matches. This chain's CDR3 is CASSDTGVAFF. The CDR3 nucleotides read TGTGCCAGCAGCGACACAGGGGTAGCTTTCTTT.

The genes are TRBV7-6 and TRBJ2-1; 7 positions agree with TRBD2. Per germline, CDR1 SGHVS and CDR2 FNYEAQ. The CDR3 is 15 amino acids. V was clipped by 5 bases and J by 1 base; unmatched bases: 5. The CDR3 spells CASSRGGLSYNEQFF. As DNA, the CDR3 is TGTGCCAGCAGCCGCGGGGGTCTGTCCTACAATGAGCAGTTCTTC.